This T cell receptor (beta chain) was sequenced during a study of identical twins. All of the donors were Caucasians in good health. CDR1 is WSHSY and CDR2 is SAAADI in the germline V gene. The CDR3 covers 14 residues. V shed 8 bases and J 5 bases; nucleotides not matched to a gene: 11. Unique molecular identifiers were in the cDNA, with template-switch universal primer binding. MiXCR was run by TCRdb on the 5' RACE reads, yielding one entry per CDR3 protein. Among 1,800,000 or so distinct CDR3 sequences, less than 40% were seen once, and the ten largest hold 0.25% to 0.3%. This TCR came from a newborn girl in good health. The sequencing sample was made of cord blood. The rearrangement uses TRBV10-2 and TRBJ2-7, with 8 nucleotides matching TRBD1. In DNA, the CDR3 is TGCGCCAGCGTTCGGACAGGGTCGCCACACGAGCAGTACTTC. Translated, it gives CASVRTGSPHEQYF.